A single sample gave rise to the 23 T cell receptor beta chains below, sequenced in a study of blood T cell repertoires in COVID-19. Sequencing used immunoSEQ multiplex PCR; TCRdb keeps in-frame clones, though not all of them. The sample lists a few hundred thousand clones, about 88% occurring once. Sequencing was carried out using PBMCs or T cells enriched from blood (not recorded which). The receptor set was obtained from a woman aged 25 to 45 who had been exposed to COVID-19.

The chain couples TRBV10-1 to TRBJ2-3, with D possibly being TRBD2 (6 bases). Trimming took off 0 bases at V and 6 bases at J, with 16 bases between the two ends. Germline V gene sequence: CDR1 WNHNN, CDR2 SYGVQD (reference sequence). The CDR3 length is 16 residues. The CDR3 coding sequence is TGCGCCAGCAGTGAGTCCGGCGGGGCACCCGGGGATACGCAGTATTTT. Translated: CASSESGGAPGDTQYF.

This clone was counted once. This rearrangement joins TRBV30 to TRBJ2-3, with TRBD2 identical over 10 bases. With 8 bases clipped from V and 7 bases from J, the junction kept 12 bases outside the gene matches. CDR3 length: 14 residues. Germline lookup yields CDR1 GTSNPN and CDR2 SVGIG (reference sequence). CDR3 protein: CARTGTSDANTQYF. CDR3 DNA: TGTGCCCGAACCGGGACTAGCGATGCGAATACGCAGTATTTT.

Only one count was recorded for this clone. The V gene is TRBV6-6, the J gene TRBJ1-1; D not resolved. Trimming took 6 bases from V and 0 from J, leaving 11 bases between them. The CDR3 totals 14 residues. Per the germline V gene, CDR1 is MNHNY and CDR2 is SVGAGI (reference sequence). DNA of the CDR3: TGTGCCAGCAGCCCAAACAGCTTGAACACTGAAGCTTTCTTT. Residues: CASSPNSLNTEAFF.

This rearrangement joins TRBV3-1 (or the pseudogene TRBV3-2) to TRBJ2-1; 12 bases fit TRBD2. Germline CDR1 is LGHDT and CDR2 is YNNKEL (reference sequence). The CDR3 covers 18 residues. V shed 1 base and J 0 bases; nucleotides not matched to a gene: 4. The CDR3 nucleotides are TGTGCCAGCAGCCAAGCTGGACTAGCGGGGAGCTCCTACAATGAGCAGTTCTTC. This gives the protein CASSQAGLAGSSYNEQFF.

This chain uses TRBV3-1 (or the pseudogene TRBV3-2) with TRBJ1-5, with D possibly being TRBD1 (5 bases). The CDR3 runs 19 residues. CDR1 is LGHDT, CDR2 YNNKEL, per germline (reference sequence). V was pared by 3 bases and J by 3 bases, with 24 bases between. In DNA form, the CDR3 reads TGTGCCAGCAGCCATGACCCGGGACTCCGCAAAAGGGTCAATCAGCCCCAGCATTTT. This gives the protein CASSHDPGLRKRVNQPQHF.

Concerning this clone: The same CDR3 is also encoded by other DNA sequences in this sample. This chain joins TRBV3-1 (or the pseudogene TRBV3-2) and TRBJ2-5, with 7 nucleotides matching TRBD1. The germline CDR1 and CDR2 sequences are LGHDT and YNNKEL (reference sequence). Trimming at V came to 4 bases and at J to 0 bases, leaving 2 bases not matched to a gene. CDR3 size: 14 residues. The DNA for the CDR3 is TGTGCCAGCAGCCCGGGACAGAACCAAGAGACCCAGTACTTC. This translates into CASSPGQNQETQYF.

The chain is built from TRBV10-3 and TRBJ1-1; 8 bases match TRBD1. Trimming took 4 bases from V and 2 from J; bases not matched to a gene: 3. There are 14 residues in the CDR3. Germline CDR1 and CDR2: ENHRY and SYGVKD. In nucleotides, the CDR3 is TGTGCCATCAGTGTACAGGGGGAAAACACTGAAGCTTTCTTT. Protein product: CAISVQGENTEAFF.

This chain joins TRBV7-8 and TRBJ1-5; D might be TRBD1 (5 bases). The CDR3 spans 15 residues. Looked up from germline, CDR1 is SGHVS and CDR2 is FQNEAQ. V was trimmed by 2 bases and J by 3 bases, leaving 11 bases between them. The CDR3 nucleotides read TGTGCCAGCAGCTTAATTGGGGGGAACAATCAGCCCCAGCATTTT. It translates to CASSLIGGNNQPQHF.

This chain links TRBV11-2 with TRBJ2-5; possibly TRBD1 for D (5 bases). CDR1 and CDR2 (germline): SGHAT, FQNNGV. Trimming removed 1 base at V and 5 bases at J, with 14 bases between. The length of the CDR3 is 15 residues. In DNA, the CDR3 is TGTGCCAGCAGCTTAGGAAGGGGTATGAGGGAGACCCAGTACTTC. It codes for CASSLGRGMRETQYF.

The CDR3 DNA sequence: TGTGCCAGTAGTCCGAGGCAGGGGGCCGGTGAAGCTTTCTTT. This translates into CASSPRQGAGEAFF. The V call is TRBV19, the J call TRBJ1-1, with 8 bases that match TRBD1. CDR1 and CDR2 (germline): LNHDA, SQIVND (reference sequence). The CDR3 runs to 14 residues. The ends lost 5 bases at V and 7 bases at J; junction bases unmatched: 9.

The table lists this clone with many counts. The V call is TRBV18, the J call TRBJ1-2, with a possible D match to TRBD1 (6 bases). V lost 3 bases and J lost 4, with 15 bases in between. Germline V gene sequence: CDR1 KGHSH, CDR2 LQKENI. There are 15 residues in the CDR3. The CDR3 is CASSPDRPLGYGYTF. The CDR3 DNA reads as TGTGCCAGCTCACCTGACAGGCCCCTCGGCTATGGCTACACCTTC.

The rearrangement links TRBV11-2 to TRBJ2-7; 7 bases map to TRBD1. The CDR3 spans 15 residues. The trim removed 1 base at V and 3 bases at J, leaving 6 bases unmatched. CDR1 is SGHAT, CDR2 FQNNGV, per germline. Here the CDR3 reads CASSLGRDSYYEQYF. DNA for the CDR3: TGTGCCAGCAGCTTAGGCCGGGACAGCTACTACGAGCAGTACTTC.

This sequence joins TRBV18 and TRBJ2-7; 8 positions agree with TRBD2. Germline loops: CDR1 KGHSH, CDR2 LQKENI. V shed 0 bases, J shed 6 bases, and the junction held 1 base outside the gene matches. The CDR3 is 13 amino acids. CDR3 amino acids: CASSPPRGGEQYF. CDR3 DNA: TGTGCCAGCTCACCACCTCGGGGGGGCGAGCAGTACTTC.

This clone was seen once. V usage is TRBV6-5 and J usage is TRBJ2-7; TRBD1 aligns across 7 bases. This CDR3 contains 14 residues. The J segment lost 3 bases and the V segment lost 8 bases, leaving 10 bases of the junction unmatched. CDR1 is MNHEY, CDR2 SVGAGI, per germline. The CDR3 DNA reads TGTGCCAGCCGACTTCTGGACAGGTTCTACGAGCAGTACTTC. Translated: CASRLLDRFYEQYF.

The V call is TRBV13, the J call TRBJ2-7; D is perhaps TRBD2 (5 bases). This CDR3 is built from 13 residues. Per germline, CDR1 PRHDT and CDR2 FYEKMQ (reference sequence). Trimming stripped 3 bases from V and 9 bases from J, with 15 bases between. The CDR3 here is CASSLAVSLGQYF. The CDR3, as DNA: TGTGCCAGCAGCTTGGCGGTATCACTAGGGCAGTACTTC.

This chain uses TRBV30 with TRBJ2-3; D may be TRBD2 (6 bases). The CDR3 length is 14 residues. V was shortened by 3 bases and J by 1 base, with 11 bases between the two germline ends. The germline V gene encodes CDR1 GTSNPN and CDR2 SVGIG (reference sequence). The CDR3 nucleotides read TGTGCCTGGAGAGATAGCGGCGGCACAGATACGCAGTATTTT. Translation: CAWRDSGGTDTQYF.

The chain has TRBV29-1 and TRBJ1-3, with no clear D. This CDR3 has 12 residues. Germline CDR1 reads SQVTM; CDR2 reads ANQGSEA. Trimming removed 5 bases at V and 0 bases at J, with 5 bases between. The CDR3 here is CSVSGSGNTIYF. CDR3 sequence (DNA): TGCAGCGTTTCAGGCTCTGGAAACACCATATATTTT.

This chain links TRBV6-5 with TRBJ1-5; D is unresolved. The CDR3 has 14 amino acids. The V and J ends lost 7 bases and 5 bases respectively, with 15 bases between them. The V gene's germline CDR1 is MNHEY and CDR2 SVGAGI. CDR3 DNA: TGTGCCAGCAAGCCGCTCGACATGGATCAGCCCCAGCATTTT. It codes for CASKPLDMDQPQHF.

The rearrangement uses TRBV12-3 or TRBV12-4 and TRBJ1-1; 8 bases are shared with TRBD1. With V trimmed by 1 base and J by 8 bases, 3 bases remained unmatched. The CDR3 is 13 residues long. The CDR3 DNA follows: TGTGCCAGCAGTTTAGAGGGACAGGAAGAAGCTTTCTTT. It encodes CASSLEGQEEAFF.

This chain's CDR3 is CASSQDSGTSGSYEQYF. In nucleotides, the CDR3 is TGTGCCAGCAGCCAAGATTCGGGGACTAGCGGCTCCTACGAGCAGTACTTC. The chain recombines TRBV4-2 with TRBJ2-7, with 11 bases fitting TRBD2. Germline V gives CDR1 LGHNA, CDR2 YNFKEQ. V was clipped by 0 bases and J by 0 bases; unmatched bases: 4. CDR3 length: 17 amino acids.

This clone was counted only a few times. The chain employs TRBV3-1 (or the pseudogene TRBV3-2) and TRBJ2-3; a weak D match, TRBD1 (5 bases). CDR3 length: 18 amino acids. Trimming shortened V by 3 bases and J by 4 bases, and 23 bases separated the two germline ends. Germline CDR1 reads LGHDT; CDR2 reads YNNKEL (reference sequence). The CDR3 loop reads CASSQRSPQGARADTQYF. CDR3 nucleotide sequence: TGTGCCAGCAGCCAGAGAAGCCCCCAGGGCGCTCGGGCAGATACGCAGTATTTT.

The chain combines TRBV5-1 with TRBJ1-2; weak D call: TRBD1 (5 bases). This CDR3 has 14 residues. Germline-derived CDR1 and CDR2 are SGHRS and YFSETQ. V was clipped by 1 base and J by 7 bases, with 14 bases between them. The CDR3 nucleotides read TGCGCCAGCAGCTTGCTACGCAGGGATGGTGGCTACACCTTC. Translating gives CASSLLRRDGGYTF.

This chain joins TRBV5-4 and TRBJ1-2, with D perhaps matching TRBD1 (5 bases). This CDR3 has 11 amino acids. V shed 0 bases and J shed 10 bases, with 7 bases lying between them. Germline CDR1 is SGHNT and CDR2 is YYREEE (reference sequence). CDR3 protein: CASSLARDYTF. The CDR3 region has the DNA TGTGCCAGCAGCTTGGCCAGGGACTACACCTTC.